The T cell receptor (beta chain) under discussion was sequenced for a study of cytomegalovirus exposure and HLA in healthy donors. Study-level results: Subsequent analysis found a tendency for first-cohort TCR clusters to co-occur within the 95 to 150 validation repertoires. The study labeled approximately 150 TCR beta chains cytomegalovirus-associated. Per published reports, the classifier diagnosed cytomegalovirus status with high specificity and sensitivity.

Details on this clone: Its antigen is undetermined.

Some clones are missing from TCRdb's copy, which holds only in-frame ones; the method was immunoSEQ multiplex PCR. The data hold under 150,000 clones, with approximately 86% observed a single time. Germline CDR1 and CDR2: LNHNV and YYDKDF (reference sequence). The CDR3 totals 14 residues. The V gene lost 5 bases and the J gene lost 0 bases, with 8 bases spanning the gap. The specimen sequenced was PBMCs. The clonotype comes from a man between 18 and 29 years old in good health and CMV-seropositive. The chain uses TRBV15 and TRBJ2-1; D is perhaps TRBD2 (5 bases). Here the CDR3 reads CATSVRDSYNEQFF. CDR3 nucleotides: TGTGCCACCAGCGTCCGGGACTCCTACAATGAGCAGTTCTTC.